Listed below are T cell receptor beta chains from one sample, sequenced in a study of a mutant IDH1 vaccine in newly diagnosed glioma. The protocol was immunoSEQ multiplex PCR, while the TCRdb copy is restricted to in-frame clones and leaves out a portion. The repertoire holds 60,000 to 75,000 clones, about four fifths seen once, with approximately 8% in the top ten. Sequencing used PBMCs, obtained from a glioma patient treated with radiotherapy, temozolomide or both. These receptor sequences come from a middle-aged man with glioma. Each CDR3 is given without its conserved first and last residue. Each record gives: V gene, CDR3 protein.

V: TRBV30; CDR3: AWSVKGQGGYEKLF
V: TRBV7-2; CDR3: ASSQEWEAF
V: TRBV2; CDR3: ASRVWGWDTEAF
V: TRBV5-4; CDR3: ASSYDSDQPQH
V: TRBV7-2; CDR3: ASSYQSRGSVH
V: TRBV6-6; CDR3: ATAVLGGSDTQY
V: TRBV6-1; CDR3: ASSPPYQDTQY
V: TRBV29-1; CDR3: SVESDRGFSYNEQF
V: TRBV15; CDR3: ATSRDWRDSDLNYGYT
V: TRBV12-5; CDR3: ASGPGGGQFSGPTNEKLF
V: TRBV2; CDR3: ASSPPDKTYEQY
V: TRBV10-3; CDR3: AISEQVAGEDGYT
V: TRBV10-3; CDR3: AISEPRKGTEAF
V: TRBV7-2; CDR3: ASSKSGRGGTGELF
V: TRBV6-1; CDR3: ASSESERGARDTQY
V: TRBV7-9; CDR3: ASSLQVDYGYT
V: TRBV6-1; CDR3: ASSDINEQY
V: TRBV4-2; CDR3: ASSHPQGNQPQH